What follows are 6 T cell receptor beta chains derived from one specimen sequenced in a study of T cells in localized non-small cell lung cancer. Clones were sequenced by immunoSEQ multiplex PCR, and TCRdb holds only the in-frame ones, with some missing. Among fewer than 1,200 clones listed, roughly a quarter were seen once. The sequences come from lung tumor tissue, collected before any cancer treatment. The receptors shown here come from an older male donor with stage III squamous cell lung carcinoma.

This clone is deemed medium-sized. The V and J genes are TRBV11-3 and TRBJ1-1; unclear D gene. Trimming took 5 bases from V and 0 from J, leaving 13 bases between them. This CDR3 has 15 amino acids. Germline lookup yields CDR1 SGHNT and CDR2 YENEEA. In nucleotides, the CDR3 is TGTGCCAGCAGCCCGACGGCGGGCTTGAACACTGAAGCTTTCTTT. Translating gives CASSPTAGLNTEAFF. The whole variable domain, remainder taken from reference TRBV11-3 and TRBJ1-1, is EAGVVQSPRYKIIEKKQPVAFWCNPISGHNTLYWYLQNLGQGPELLIRYENEEAVDDSQLPKDRFSAERLKGVDSTLKIQPAELGDSAVYLCASSPTAGLNTEAFFGQGTRLTVV.

In its sample, this clone was seen a few times. The chain links TRBV11-3 to TRBJ1-5, with D possibly being TRBD1 (5 bases). The CDR3 length is 15 residues. In germline, CDR1 is SGHNT, CDR2 YENEEA. Trimming took 3 bases from V and 7 from J, leaving 16 bases between them. DNA of the CDR3: TGTGCCAGCAGCTTGAGGGGCGCATTACCCCAGCCCCAGCATTTT. Translation: CASSLRGALPQPQHF.

The chain links TRBV11-3 to TRBJ2-1, with 8 bases fitting TRBD2. The CDR3 has 15 amino acids. V dropped 1 base and J dropped 5; count of bases not matched to a gene: 4. CDR1 is SGHNT and CDR2 is YENEEA in the germline V gene. The CDR3 DNA reads TGTGCCAGCAGCTTAGTTGATAGCGGGAACAATGAGCAGTTCTTC. Its protein product is CASSLVDSGNNEQFF.

This clone was picked up one time. The J gene is TRBJ1-4, the V gene TRBV19; no definite D call. The V end was cut by 8 bases, the J end by 0 bases, with 13 bases between. The length of the CDR3 is 15 residues. Germline CDR1 reads LNHDA; CDR2 reads SQIVND (reference sequence). The CDR3 bases are TGTGCCAGTGGAGGGCACGAAGCAACTAATGAAAAACTGTTTTTT. Translating it yields CASGGHEATNEKLFF. The variable domain in full, with the rest retrieved from reference TRBV19 and TRBJ1-4, is DGGITQSPKYLFRKEGQNVTLSCEQNLNHDAMYWYRQDPGQGLRLIYYSQIVNDFQKGDIAEGYSVSREKKESFPLTVTSAQKNPTAFYLCASGGHEATNEKLFFGSGTQLSVL.

This clone occurred a few times. V and J are TRBV6-8 and TRBJ2-1; TRBD2 matches at 10 bases. Germline CDR1 and CDR2: MNHGY and SAAAGT. After removal of 8 bases from V and 8 bases from J, the junction contained 9 bases not matched to a gene. The CDR3 runs to 14 residues. The CDR3 spells CASSSGSHLDEQFF. CDR3 DNA sequence: TGTGCCAGCTCTAGCGGGAGTCACTTGGATGAGCAGTTCTTC.

In this sample, this clone turned up a few times. This chain joins TRBV5-1 and TRBJ2-7; TRBD2 is a possible D gene (5 bases). Germline assignment: CDR1 SGHRS and CDR2 YFSETQ. Trimming pared 1 base from V and 5 bases from J, leaving 13 bases between. The CDR3 runs to 14 residues. The CDR3 sequence: CASSLIGSHHEQYF. CDR3 DNA sequence: TGCGCCAGCAGCTTGATTGGGAGCCACCACGAGCAGTACTTC.